The source of this T cell receptor beta chain is a study of identical twins. TCRdb independently ran MiXCR on the 5' RACE reads; one entry per CDR3 protein. The repertoire holds hundreds of thousands of distinct CDR3 sequences, with 15% to 20% as singletons. This clonotype was counted a few times. The length of the CDR3 is 15 residues. Germline loops: CDR1 DFQATT, CDR2 SNEGSKA (reference sequence). The V segment lost 6 bases and the J segment 0 bases; nucleotides outside the gene matches: 6. These sequences were also reported in another study, on T cells expressing NK-cell markers. That work states: Of eight sequenced donors, seven were HCMV-seropositive and one HCMV-seronegative.

Sequenced: PBMCs. The gene calls are TRBV20-1 and TRBJ2-1; 9 bases agree with TRBD1. The sequence was collected from a woman between 18 and 29 years old in good health. CDR3 amino acids: CSANRGPLSYNEQFF. The DNA of the CDR3 is TGCAGTGCGAACAGGGGGCCCCTCTCCTACAATGAGCAGTTCTTC.